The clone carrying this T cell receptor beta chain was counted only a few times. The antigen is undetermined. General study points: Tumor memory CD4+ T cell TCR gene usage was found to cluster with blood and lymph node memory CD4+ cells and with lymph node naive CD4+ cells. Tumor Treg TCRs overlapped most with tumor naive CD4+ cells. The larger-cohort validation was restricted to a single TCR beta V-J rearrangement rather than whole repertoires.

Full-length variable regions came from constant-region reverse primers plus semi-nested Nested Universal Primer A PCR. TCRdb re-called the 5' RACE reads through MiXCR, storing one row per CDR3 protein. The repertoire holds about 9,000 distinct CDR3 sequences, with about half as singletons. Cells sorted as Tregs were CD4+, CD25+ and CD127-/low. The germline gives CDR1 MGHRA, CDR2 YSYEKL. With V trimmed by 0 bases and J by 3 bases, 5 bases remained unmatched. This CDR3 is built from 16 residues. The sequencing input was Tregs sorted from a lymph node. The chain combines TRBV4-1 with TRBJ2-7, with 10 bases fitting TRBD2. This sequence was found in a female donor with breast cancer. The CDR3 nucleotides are TGCGCCAGCAGCCAAGAGGCTAGCGGGGGTTTCTACGAGCAGTACTTC. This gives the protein CASSQEASGGFYEQYF.